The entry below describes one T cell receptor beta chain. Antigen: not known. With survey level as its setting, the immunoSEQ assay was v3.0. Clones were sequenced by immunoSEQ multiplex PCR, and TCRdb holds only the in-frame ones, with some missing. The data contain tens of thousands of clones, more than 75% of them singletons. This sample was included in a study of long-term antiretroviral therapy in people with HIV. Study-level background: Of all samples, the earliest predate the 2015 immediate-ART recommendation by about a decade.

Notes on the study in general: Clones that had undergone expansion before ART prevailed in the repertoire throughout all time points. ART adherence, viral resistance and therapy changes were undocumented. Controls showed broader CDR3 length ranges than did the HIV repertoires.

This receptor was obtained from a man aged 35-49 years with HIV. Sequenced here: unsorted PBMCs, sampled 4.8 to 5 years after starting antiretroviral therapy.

The CDR3 is CATGLLNTGELFF. Here the CDR3 DNA reads TGTGCCACGGGACTGTTGAACACCGGGGAGCTGTTTTTT. The chain links TRBV15 to TRBJ2-2; D is possibly TRBD2 (6 bases). CDR3 length equals 13 residues. Between the trimmed V and J ends, which lost 9 bases and 1 base, there was a span of 9 bases. Germline loops: CDR1 LNHNV, CDR2 YYDKDF (reference sequence). The full variable domain, in which reference TRBV15 and TRBJ2-2 provide the parts outside the CDR3, is DAMVIQNPRYQVTQFGKPVTLSCSQTLNHNVMYWYQQKSSQAPKLLFHYYDKDFNNEADTPDNFQSRRPNTSFCFLDIRSPGLGDTAMYLCATGLLNTGELFFGEGSRLTVL.